This record looks at one TCR beta chain sequence and its context. The junction shows a germline mismatch at one end, possibly a read error. Clones were read by immunoSEQ multiplex PCR, and TCRdb kept only the in-frame ones, dropping some. This table has nearly 60,000 clones, 91% appearing once. This record comes from a study of T cell changes during pregnancy in multiple sclerosis. The CDR3 contains 15 residues. From germline, CDR1 is SGHTA and CDR2 FQGTGA. The source material was CD4+ T cells from peripheral blood mononuclear cells, sampled after pregnancy. This chain connects TRBV7-3 to TRBJ1-6; the D is unclear. The source is a female donor in good health, enrolled as a control in a pregnancy study. CDR3 nucleotide sequence: TGTGCCAGCAGCTCGGGGAGCTCCTATAATCCACCCCTCCACTTT. It yields the protein CASSSGSSYNPPLHF.